This T cell receptor beta chain was documented in a study of OX40 agonist ivuxolimab in advanced cancers. The data were produced by immunoSEQ multiplex PCR, yet TCRdb's version contains in-frame clones alone and is incomplete. This table holds over 95,000 clones, approximately 95% found once. Baseline was the first blood sampling point, followed by cycle 4 day 1 and cycle 7 day 1. Findings of the study overall: Blood T cells, both CD4+ and CD8+, expanded clonally by week 6 at 0.1 to 3.0 mg/kg.

Remarks on this clone: The antigen remains undetermined.

CDR1 is LNHDA, CDR2 SQIVND, per germline (reference sequence). CDR3 length equals 13 residues. Trimming took off 5 bases at V and 2 bases at J, with 10 bases between the two ends. The chain carries TRBV19 and TRBJ2-7; D may match TRBD1 or TRBD2 (5 bases each). The input for sequencing was CD4+ or CD8+ T cells sorted from blood, taken in a trial of the OX40 agonist ivuxolimab. The clonotype originates from an adult with an advanced solid tumor such as melanoma, head and neck, liver or kidney cancer. The CDR3 DNA sequence: TGTGCCAGTAGTCCTGGGACCACCTACGAGCAGTACTTC. Translating gives CASSPGTTYEQYF. Combining the CDR3 with reference TRBV19 and TRBJ2-7 gives the whole variable domain DGGITQSPKYLFRKEGQNVTLSCEQNLNHDAMYWYRQDPGQGLRLIYYSQIVNDFQKGDIAEGYSVSREKKESFPLTVTSAQKNPTAFYLCASSPGTTYEQYFGPGTRLTVT.